Each of the 24 T cell receptor beta chains below was sequenced from the same sample in a study of cytomegalovirus exposure and HLA in healthy donors. Sequencing used immunoSEQ multiplex PCR; TCRdb keeps in-frame clones, though not all of them. The sample shows about 180,000 clones, roughly 85% of them seen only once. Sequencing was performed on PBMCs. The source of these receptors is a man between 18 and 35 years old in good health and CMV-seropositive.

The rearrangement links TRBV27 to TRBJ2-1; 13 bases line up with TRBD2. This CDR3 comprises 15 residues. CDR1 MNHEY and CDR2 SMNVEV come from the germline V gene (reference sequence). Losses at the gene ends were 5 bases for V and 5 bases for J; bases not matched to a gene: 3. CDR3 DNA sequence: TGTGCCAGCAGTCCCGGGACTAGCGGGGACAATGAGCAGTTCTTC. Encoded protein: CASSPGTSGDNEQFF.

This clone came up once. The chain couples TRBV5-6 to TRBJ2-1; D is perhaps TRBD1 (7 bases). V was pared by 4 bases and J by 5 bases, with 19 bases between. The CDR3 is 16 residues long. Germline lookup yields CDR1 SGHDT and CDR2 YYEEEE. The CDR3 nucleotides are TGTGCCAGCAGCGTTCCCGCGGGGACAGTTAACAATGAGCAGTTCTTC. Its protein is CASSVPAGTVNNEQFF.

The chain recombines TRBV11-3 with TRBJ2-3, with TRBD2 as a possible D gene (6 bases). The CDR3 has 13 residues. Germline-derived CDR1 and CDR2 are SGHNT and YENEEA. Trimming took 6 bases from V and 4 from J, leaving 11 bases between them. The CDR3, as DNA: TGTGCCAGCAGATTATCGGGGGCAGATACGCAGTATTTT. Its translation: CASRLSGADTQYF. Filled out from reference TRBV11-3 and TRBJ2-3, the complete variable domain reads EAGVVQSPRYKIIEKKQPVAFWCNPISGHNTLYWYLQNLGQGPELLIRYENEEAVDDSQLPKDRFSAERLKGVDSTLKIQPAELGDSAVYLCASRLSGADTQYFGPGTRLTVL.

The chain recombines TRBV27 with TRBJ2-3; tentatively, D is TRBD2 (5 bases). CDR1 is MNHEY and CDR2 is SMNVEV in the germline V gene (reference sequence). The CDR3 spans 15 residues. Trimming took 5 bases from V and 2 from J, leaving 14 bases between them. In nucleotides, the CDR3 is TGTGCCAGCAGTGTATATGGAGGAAACACAGATACGCAGTATTTT. Translating gives CASSVYGGNTDTQYF.

The chain recombines TRBV5-4 with TRBJ2-3; no clear D. CDR3 length: 14 residues. V was cut by 0 bases and J by 4 bases, with 9 bases left in between. In germline, CDR1 is SGHNT, CDR2 YYREEE (reference sequence). The CDR3 DNA reads as TGTGCCAGCAGCTTGGGGCTCATTCCAGATACGCAGTATTTT. Its protein product is CASSLGLIPDTQYF. Looking up the rest from reference TRBV5-4 and TRBJ2-3 gives the full variable domain: ETGVTQSPTHLIKTRGQQVTLRCSSQSGHNTVSWYQQALGQGPQFIFQYYREEENGRGNFPPRFSGLQFPNYSSELNVNALELDDSALYLCASSLGLIPDTQYFGPGTRLTVL.

The chain recombines TRBV20-1 with TRBJ2-7; perhaps TRBD2 as D (5 bases). The length of the CDR3 is 11 residues. V dropped 6 bases and J dropped 2 bases, with 8 bases sitting between them. Germline CDR1 is DFQATT and CDR2 is SNEGSKA (reference sequence). Written as DNA, the CDR3 is TGCAGTGCGGAGACTACCTACGAGCAGTACTTC. This encodes CSAETTYEQYF.

The genes are TRBV6-5 and TRBJ2-7; a possible D gene is TRBD2 (6 bases). In germline, CDR1 is MNHEY, CDR2 SVGAGI. The CDR3 is made up of 13 amino acids. V shed 8 bases and J shed 3 bases, with 14 bases lying between them. CDR3 in amino acids: CASPGTFRYEQYF. The CDR3 nucleotides read TGTGCCAGCCCTGGGACTTTTCGCTACGAGCAGTACTTC.

The V call is TRBV6-5, the J call TRBJ1-1; weak D call: TRBD1 (5 bases). V was trimmed by 8 bases and J by 6 bases, leaving 16 bases between them. In germline, CDR1 is MNHEY, CDR2 SVGAGI. This CDR3 is 13 amino acids long. The CDR3 reads CASGSRGGAEAFF. In nucleotides, the CDR3 is TGTGCCAGCGGCTCGCGGGGCGGCGCTGAAGCTTTCTTT.

V usage is TRBV28 and J usage is TRBJ2-1, with 7 positions matching TRBD1. The CDR3 loop spans 14 amino acids. Germline CDR1 reads MDHEN; CDR2 reads SYDVKM. V was clipped by 5 bases and J by 5 bases; unmatched bases: 6. CDR3 nucleotides: TGTGCCAGCAGTGACTGGGACAGCAACAATGAGCAGTTCTTC. This gives the protein CASSDWDSNNEQFF.

The V call is TRBV4-1, the J call TRBJ1-1; unclear D gene. CDR3 length equals 15 residues. V gave up 3 bases and J gave up 0 bases, with 11 bases separating them. Germline CDR1 MGHRA, CDR2 YSYEKL. The CDR3 spells CASSQSRELNTEAFF. The CDR3 DNA follows: TGCGCCAGCAGCCAGTCCCGAGAGTTGAACACTGAAGCTTTCTTT.

This clone was observed a few times. The chain uses TRBV30 and TRBJ1-5; D is unclear. From germline, CDR1 is GTSNPN and CDR2 SVGIG (reference sequence). The V end lost 4 bases, the J end lost 0 bases, and 10 bases lay between the germline ends. This CDR3 region has 14 residues. The CDR3 DNA follows: TGTGCCTGGACATATGGAGGTAGCAATCAGCCCCAGCATTTT. Its protein product is CAWTYGGSNQPQHF.

The chain uses TRBV14 and TRBJ2-7; no reliable D call. The CDR3 has 14 amino acids. Germline V gene sequence: CDR1 SGHDN, CDR2 FVKESK. Trimming pared 1 base from V and 2 bases from J, leaving 9 bases between. The CDR3 nucleotides read TGTGCCAGCAGCCAAGGTCTCAAGCCCTACGAGCAGTACTTC. As protein: CASSQGLKPYEQYF.

This clone has more than one count but fewer than ten. The V and J genes are TRBV28 and TRBJ1-2; D might be TRBD1 (5 bases). The CDR3 runs to 13 residues. CDR1 and CDR2 (germline): MDHEN, SYDVKM. The V end lost 4 bases, the J end lost 4 bases, and 10 bases lay between the germline ends. Here the CDR3 reads CASSSQVAYGYTF. CDR3 bases: TGTGCCAGCAGTTCACAGGTAGCCTATGGCTACACCTTC.

This chain uses TRBV28 with TRBJ1-4; 12 nucleotides agree with TRBD1. J was trimmed by 8 bases and V by 6 bases; bases with no gene match: 4. Germline values: CDR1 MDHEN, CDR2 SYDVKM. The CDR3 spans 14 residues. The CDR3, as DNA: TGTGCCAGCAGGGGGGACAGGGGGCCCGAAAAACTGTTTTTT. This gives the protein CASRGDRGPEKLFF.

The rearrangement joins TRBV28 to TRBJ1-4; TRBD1 might be the D (6 bases). The germline V gene encodes CDR1 MDHEN and CDR2 SYDVKM. The CDR3 has 16 residues. The V end lost 5 bases, the J end lost 7 bases, and 20 bases lay between the germline ends. In nucleotides, the CDR3 is TGTGCCAGCAGTACCCGGACAGCCCGCGGGGGTGAAAAACTGTTTTTT. Amino acid sequence: CASSTRTARGGEKLFF.

V gene TRBV19 combines with J gene TRBJ1-2, with D possibly TRBD1 on 5 matching bases. CDR1 and CDR2 (germline): LNHDA, SQIVND (reference sequence). The CDR3 runs 15 residues. Trimming removed 7 bases from V and 8 bases from J, with 23 bases in between. The CDR3 region has the DNA TGTGCCAGTAAGCCCGACCGTGGGGCCTATGACGGCTACACCTTC. This codes for CASKPDRGAYDGYTF.

This clone was observed a single time. The rearrangement uses TRBV29-1 and TRBJ2-1, with a possible D match to TRBD1 (5 bases). V lost 3 bases and J lost 0, with 12 bases in between. The CDR3 contains 15 residues. CDR1 is SQVTM and CDR2 is ANQGSEA in the germline V gene. In nucleotides, the CDR3 is TGCAGCGTTGACGCATGGCAGGGCTCCTACAATGAGCAGTTCTTC. Translation gives CSVDAWQGSYNEQFF.

This sequence joins TRBV30 and TRBJ1-3; D uncertain. Trimming left V 2 bases short and J 4 bases short, with 9 bases between. This CDR3 region has 13 residues. The germline V gene has CDR1 GTSNPN and CDR2 SVGIG (reference sequence). The CDR3 reads CAWSLLLGNTIYF. In DNA form, the CDR3 reads TGTGCCTGGAGTTTACTCCTGGGAAACACCATATATTTT.

The rearrangement uses TRBV28 and TRBJ2-5; 13 bases are shared with TRBD2. Trimming cost V 5 bases and J 5 bases; bases outside gene matches: 2. CDR1 is MDHEN, CDR2 SYDVKM, per germline. The CDR3 extends over 14 amino acids. CDR3 bases: TGTGCCAGCAGTAGGGGACTAGCGGGGGAGACCCAGTACTTC. It is translated as CASSRGLAGETQYF. Drawing the rest from reference TRBV28 and TRBJ2-5, the complete variable domain is DVKVTQSSRYLVKRTGEKVFLECVQDMDHENMFWYRQDPGLGLRLIYFSYDVKMKEKGDIPEGYSVSREKKERFSLILESASTNQTSMYLCASSRGLAGETQYFGPGTRLLVL.

This chain uses TRBV28 with TRBJ2-5, with D possibly TRBD1 on 5 matching bases. Looked up from germline, CDR1 is MDHEN and CDR2 is SYDVKM. This CDR3 region has 14 residues. Trimming pared 5 bases from V and 5 bases from J, leaving 15 bases between. The CDR3, as DNA: TGTGCCAGCAGTCTTCGGAATCCAGGGGAGACCCAGTACTTC. Protein: CASSLRNPGETQYF.

CDR3 bases: TGTGCCTGGGACAGGGGGTTAAACACTGAAGCTTTCTTT. Translated, it gives CAWDRGLNTEAFF. This chain joins TRBV30 and TRBJ1-1; 9 bases align to TRBD1. Germline V gene data show CDR1 as GTSNPN and CDR2 as SVGIG (reference sequence). The CDR3 consists of 13 residues. The J segment lost 2 bases and the V segment lost 5 bases, leaving 3 bases of the junction unmatched.

In this sample, this clone turned up a few times. The chain uses TRBV5-1 and TRBJ1-3; possible D gene TRBD1, 6 bases. Germline V gene data show CDR1 as SGHRS and CDR2 as YFSETQ. This CDR3 is 11 amino acids long. Trimming cost V 0 bases and J 11 bases, with 6 bases left between them. In DNA form, the CDR3 reads TGCGCCAGCAGCTTGGAGGGGGCCATATATTTT. This translates into CASSLEGAIYF.

The V call is TRBV7-3, the J call TRBJ2-2; possibly TRBD2 for D (5 bases). Trimming pared 5 bases from V and 2 bases from J, leaving 12 bases between. The CDR3 is 15 residues long. Germline-derived CDR1 and CDR2 are SGHTA and FQGTGA. CDR3 sequence (DNA): TGTGCCAGCAGCCCAAGCGGATTCAACACCGGGGAGCTGTTTTTT. Protein sequence: CASSPSGFNTGELFF.

This chain uses TRBV7-9 with TRBJ1-2, with TRBD1 matching 7 bases. V gave up 4 bases and J gave up 4 bases; unmatched junction bases: 6. Germline CDR1 is SEHNR and CDR2 is FQNEAQ (reference sequence). This CDR3 has 14 amino acids. As DNA, the CDR3 is TGTGCCAGCAGCTCCCGGACAGGACCCTATGGCTACACCTTC. The encoded protein is CASSSRTGPYGYTF. Variable domain in full (rest from reference TRBV7-9 and TRBJ1-2): DTGVSQNPRHKITKRGQNVTFRCDPISEHNRLYWYRQTLGQGPEFLTYFQNEAQLEKSRLLSDRFSAERPKGSFSTLEIQRTEQGDSAMYLCASSSRTGPYGYTFGSGTRLTVV.